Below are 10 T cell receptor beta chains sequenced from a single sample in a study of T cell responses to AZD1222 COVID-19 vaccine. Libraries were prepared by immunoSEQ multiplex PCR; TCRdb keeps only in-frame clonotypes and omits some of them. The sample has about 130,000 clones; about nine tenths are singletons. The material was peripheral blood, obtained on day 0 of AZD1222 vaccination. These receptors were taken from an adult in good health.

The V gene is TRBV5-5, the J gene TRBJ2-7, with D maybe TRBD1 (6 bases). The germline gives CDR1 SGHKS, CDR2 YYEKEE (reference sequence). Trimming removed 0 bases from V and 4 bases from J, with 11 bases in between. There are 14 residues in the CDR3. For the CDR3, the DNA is TGTGCCAGCAGCTTGGAAGGGGGAAGGTACGAGCAGTACTTC. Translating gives CASSLEGGRYEQYF. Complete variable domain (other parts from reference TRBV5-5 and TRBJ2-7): DAGVTQSPTHLIKTRGQQVTLRCSPISGHKSVSWYQQVLGQGPQFIFQYYEKEERGRGNFPDRFSARQFPNYSSELNVNALLLGDSALYLCASSLEGGRYEQYFGPGTRLTVT.

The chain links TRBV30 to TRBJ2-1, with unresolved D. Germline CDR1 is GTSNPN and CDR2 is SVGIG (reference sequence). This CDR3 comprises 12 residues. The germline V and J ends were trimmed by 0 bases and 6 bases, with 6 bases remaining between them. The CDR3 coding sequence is TGTGCCTGGAGTGTATGGACCAATGAGCAGTTCTTC. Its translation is CAWSVWTNEQFF.

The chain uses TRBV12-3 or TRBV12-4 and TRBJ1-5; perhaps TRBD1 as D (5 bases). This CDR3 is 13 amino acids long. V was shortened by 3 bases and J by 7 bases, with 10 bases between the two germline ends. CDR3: CASSLGGLQPQHF. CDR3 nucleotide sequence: TGTGCCAGCAGTTTGGGGGGGTTACAGCCCCAGCATTTT.

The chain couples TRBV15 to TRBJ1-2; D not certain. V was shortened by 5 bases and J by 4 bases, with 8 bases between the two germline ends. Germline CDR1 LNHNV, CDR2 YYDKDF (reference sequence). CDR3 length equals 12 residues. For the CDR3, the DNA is TGTGCCACCAGCCGGGCCGGCTATGGCTACACCTTC. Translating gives CATSRAGYGYTF.

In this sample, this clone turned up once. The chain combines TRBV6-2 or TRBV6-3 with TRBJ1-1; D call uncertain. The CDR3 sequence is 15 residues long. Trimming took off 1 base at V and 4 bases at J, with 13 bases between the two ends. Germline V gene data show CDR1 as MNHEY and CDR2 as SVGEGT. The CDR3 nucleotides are TGTGCCAGCAGTTACTTGGGGTTCGGGCCCACTGAAGCTTTCTTT. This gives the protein CASSYLGFGPTEAFF.

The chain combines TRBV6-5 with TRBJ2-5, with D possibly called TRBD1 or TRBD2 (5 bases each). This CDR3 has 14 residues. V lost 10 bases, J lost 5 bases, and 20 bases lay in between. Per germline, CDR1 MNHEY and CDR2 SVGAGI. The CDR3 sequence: CAIGARGVGETQYF. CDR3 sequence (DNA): TGTGCCATAGGGGCCAGAGGGGTCGGGGAGACCCAGTACTTC.

The CDR3: CASSQDFQGLDTEAFF. The CDR3 nucleotides are TGTGCCAGCAGCCAAGATTTCCAGGGGTTGGATACTGAAGCTTTCTTT. The chain uses TRBV4-2 and TRBJ1-1; D might be TRBD1 (6 bases). This CDR3 is built from 16 residues. CDR1 is LGHNA and CDR2 is YNFKEQ in the germline V gene. With 0 bases removed from V and 5 bases from J, the gap between germline ends came to 16 bases.

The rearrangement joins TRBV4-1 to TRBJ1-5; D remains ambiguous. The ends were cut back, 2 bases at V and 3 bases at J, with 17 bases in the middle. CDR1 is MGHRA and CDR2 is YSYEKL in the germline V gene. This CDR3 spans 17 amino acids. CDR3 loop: CASSQPSFLSTNQPQHF. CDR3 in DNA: TGCGCCAGCAGCCAACCGAGTTTTCTCTCGACCAATCAGCCCCAGCATTTT.

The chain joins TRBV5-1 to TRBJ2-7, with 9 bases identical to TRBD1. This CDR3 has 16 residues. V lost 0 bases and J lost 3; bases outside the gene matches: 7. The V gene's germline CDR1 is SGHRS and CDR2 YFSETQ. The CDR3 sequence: CASSLDRTGVYYEQYF. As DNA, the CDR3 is TGCGCCAGCAGCTTGGATCGGACAGGGGTCTACTACGAGCAGTACTTC. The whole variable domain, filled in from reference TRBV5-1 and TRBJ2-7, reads KAGVTQTPRYLIKTRGQQVTLSCSPISGHRSVSWYQQTPGQGLQFLFEYFSETQRNKGNFPGRFSGRQFSNSRSEMNVSTLELGDSALYLCASSLDRTGVYYEQYFGPGTRLTVT.

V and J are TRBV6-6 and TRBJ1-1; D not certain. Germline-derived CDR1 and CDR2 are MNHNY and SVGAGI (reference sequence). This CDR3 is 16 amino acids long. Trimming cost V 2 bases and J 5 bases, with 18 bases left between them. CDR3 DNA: TGTGCCAGCAGTTACAATCCACGGGAAGCAAGAACTGAAGCTTTCTTT. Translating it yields CASSYNPREARTEAFF.